Listed here are 23 T cell receptor beta chains from one sample, sequenced in a study of Graves' ophthalmopathy and Graves' hyperthyroidism. The sequenced template was RNA, covering the TCR beta CDR3 region. The first round was an RT-PCR with HTBI primers, and the second round was a multiplex PCR. TCRdb analysed the multiplex PCR reads with MiXCR anew, one entry per CDR3 protein. The sample lists about 590,000 distinct CDR3 sequences, 39% occurring once. Sequenced input: peripheral blood or thyroid tissue (not recorded which). These receptors originate from an adult man with Graves' hyperthyroidism.

This chain connects TRBV27 to TRBJ2-7; a possible D gene is TRBD1 (6 bases). The CDR3 has 13 residues. Germline CDR1 reads MNHEY; CDR2 reads SMNVEV (reference sequence). Deletions cut 8 bases from V and 5 bases from J, with 16 bases between. The CDR3 region has the DNA TGTGCCAGCCGACAGGCTCCCAGGAACGAGCAGTACTTC. This gives the protein CASRQAPRNEQYF.

There are a few counts of this clonotype. The gene calls are TRBV4-1 and TRBJ2-7, with D perhaps TRBD2 (6 bases). The CDR3 runs 15 residues. V lost 3 bases to trimming and J lost 1 base, with 13 bases between them. Per the germline V gene, CDR1 is MGHRA and CDR2 is YSYEKL. The CDR3 DNA reads as TGCGCCAGCAGCCATAGGGACTTGCGATCCTACGAGCAGTACTTC. It encodes CASSHRDLRSYEQYF.

As concerns this clonotype: A much larger clone is a single base away; this may be a read error. The chain joins TRBV7-8 to TRBJ2-7; 7 bases line up with TRBD2. The CDR3 length is 14 residues. Germline trimming cut 6 bases from V and 0 bases from J; bases unmatched to any gene: 5. Germline-derived CDR1 and CDR2 are SGHVS and FQNEAQ. The CDR3 loop is CASSAREGSYEQYF. The CDR3 nucleotides are TGTGCCAGCAGTGCGAGGGAGGGCTCCTACGAGCAGTACTTC.

This clonotype was observed many times. V usage is TRBV19 and J usage is TRBJ2-7; the D gene is possibly TRBD1 (6 bases). Trimming shortened V by 6 bases and J by 2 bases, and 11 bases separated the two germline ends. CDR3 size: 13 residues. Germline CDR1 and CDR2: LNHDA and SQIVND (reference sequence). In DNA, the CDR3 is TGTGCCAGTAGCCAGGGGTCCACCTACGAGCAGTACTTC. Protein sequence: CASSQGSTYEQYF. The full variable domain, with the rest looked up from reference TRBV19 and TRBJ2-7, is DGGITQSPKYLFRKEGQNVTLSCEQNLNHDAMYWYRQDPGQGLRLIYYSQIVNDFQKGDIAEGYSVSREKKESFPLTVTSAQKNPTAFYLCASSQGSTYEQYFGPGTRLTVT.

The rearrangement links TRBV10-3 to TRBJ1-5; tentative D call: TRBD1 (6 bases). The length of the CDR3 is 16 residues. Trimming removed 10 bases at V and 1 base at J, with 20 bases between. CDR1 and CDR2 (germline): ENHRY, SYGVKD. CDR3 DNA sequence: TGTGCCAGCAGGAACACAGGGTTCGGGAGCAATCAGCCCCAGCATTTT. Protein product: CASRNTGFGSNQPQHF.

A few counts support this clonotype. V is TRBV5-5 and J is TRBJ2-2; 10 bases line up with TRBD2. V lost 4 bases, J lost 3 bases, and 9 bases stayed unmatched. CDR3 length: 17 residues. CDR1 SGHKS and CDR2 YYEKEE come from the germline V gene (reference sequence). In DNA, the CDR3 is TGTGCCAGCAGCCCCACCTTACTAGCGGGATACACCGGGGAGCTGTTTTTT. Amino acids: CASSPTLLAGYTGELFF. Full variable domain (missing parts from reference TRBV5-5 and TRBJ2-2): DAGVTQSPTHLIKTRGQQVTLRCSPISGHKSVSWYQQVLGQGPQFIFQYYEKEERGRGNFPDRFSARQFPNYSSELNVNALLLGDSALYLCASSPTLLAGYTGELFFGEGSRLTVL.

This clonotype showed up many times. This sequence joins TRBV20-1 and TRBJ2-5; TRBD2 matches 7 bases. This CDR3 region has 15 residues. Germline trimming cut 3 bases from V and 0 bases from J; bases unmatched to any gene: 7. Germline loops: CDR1 DFQATT, CDR2 SNEGSKA (reference sequence). The DNA for the CDR3 is TGCAGTGCTAGGTCCCGGGGGACTAACCAAGAGACCCAGTACTTC. Protein: CSARSRGTNQETQYF.

Here the CDR3 DNA reads TGTGCCAGCAGGCCCCATAAAATTGGCACCGGGGAGCTGTTTTTT. Protein: CASRPHKIGTGELFF. The chain employs TRBV2 and TRBJ2-2; D gene uncertain. The length of the CDR3 is 15 residues. V lost 6 bases and J lost 4, with 15 bases in between. Germline CDR1 is SNHLY and CDR2 is FYNNEI.

This clonotype was seen repeatedly, ten times or more. This rearrangement joins TRBV9 to TRBJ1-1; D is unclear. Germline CDR1 reads SGDLS; CDR2 reads YYNGEE. The germline V and J ends were trimmed by 3 bases and 0 bases, with 6 bases remaining between them. The CDR3 is made up of 13 amino acids. CDR3 DNA sequence: TGTGCCAGCAGCGAGGGTTTGAACACTGAAGCTTTCTTT. Protein: CASSEGLNTEAFF.

The genes are TRBV6-5 and TRBJ1-5; no clear D. Trimming left V 0 bases short and J 0 bases short, with 12 bases between. The CDR3 has 17 residues. The V gene's germline CDR1 is MNHEY and CDR2 SVGAGI. CDR3 nucleotides: TGTGCCAGCAGTTACTCGAACCCACCTTATAGCAATCAGCCCCAGCATTTT. Amino acids: CASSYSNPPYSNQPQHF.

This clonotype occurred once. The chain is built from TRBV7-2 and TRBJ2-2; D is possibly TRBD2 (6 bases). Germline assignment: CDR1 SGHTA and CDR2 FQGNSA. The V and J ends lost 1 base and 2 bases respectively, with 17 bases between them. This CDR3 has 18 amino acids. The CDR3 region is CASSLVAIRGLNTGELFF. The CDR3 bases are TGTGCCAGCAGCTTAGTGGCTATAAGGGGACTCAACACCGGGGAGCTGTTTTTT.

This clonotype was observed at least ten times. The chain combines TRBV20-1 with TRBJ2-7; D may be TRBD1 (8 bases). CDR3 length: 14 amino acids. Germline V gene data show CDR1 as DFQATT and CDR2 as SNEGSKA (reference sequence). Trimming pared 2 bases from V and 6 bases from J, leaving 17 bases between. The CDR3 loop is CSARYTTGEGEQYF. CDR3 DNA: TGCAGTGCTAGATATACGACAGGGGAGGGCGAGCAGTACTTC.

This clonotype was seen only a few times. The chain carries TRBV29-1 and TRBJ2-3; possibly TRBD2 for D (5 bases). Trimming stripped 6 bases from V and 2 bases from J, with 12 bases between. The CDR3 sequence is 13 residues long. In germline, CDR1 is SQVTM, CDR2 ANQGSEA. Here the CDR3 reads CSVAGPNTDTQYF. Here the CDR3 DNA reads TGCAGCGTCGCGGGTCCCAACACAGATACGCAGTATTTT.

The CDR3 loop is CASSMGGSSYEQYF. CDR3 DNA sequence: TGTGCCAGTAGTATGGGTGGGAGCTCCTACGAGCAGTACTTC. The V gene is TRBV19, the J gene TRBJ2-5; weak D call: TRBD2 (5 bases). The J call may not be correct, given that the DNA end is closer to TRBJ2-7. Germline loops: CDR1 LNHDA, CDR2 SQIVND (reference sequence). The CDR3 sequence is 14 residues long.

This clonotype was detected once. The J gene is TRBJ1-2, the V gene TRBV11-2, with unresolved D. The CDR3 length is 11 residues. V dropped 6 bases and J dropped 7 bases, with 9 bases sitting between them. Germline loops: CDR1 SGHAT, CDR2 FQNNGV. CDR3 DNA: TGTGCCAGCAGTACGCGGGGTGGCTACACCTTC. This sequence encodes CASSTRGGYTF.

As concerns this clonotype: A read error may be the cause here, since a much bigger clone is one base away. The genes are TRBV2 and TRBJ1-5, with TRBD1 as a possible D gene (6 bases). The CDR3 spans 15 residues. Germline lookup yields CDR1 SNHLY and CDR2 FYNNEI. The CDR3 here is CAGSQQQGIDQPQHF. The CDR3 DNA reads TGTGCCGGCAGTCAGCAACAGGGAATTGATCAGCCCCAGCATTTT.

This clonotype appeared a few times. The genes are TRBV5-1 and TRBJ2-5; 7 bases agree with TRBD2. In germline, CDR1 is SGHRS, CDR2 YFSETQ. Germline trimming cut 0 bases from V and 1 base from J; bases unmatched to any gene: 6. The CDR3 length is 16 residues. CDR3 bases: TGCGCCAGCAGCTTGGTGCGGGCTAGCGGCCAAGAGACCCAGTACTTC. It yields the protein CASSLVRASGQETQYF.

Only a few counts were recorded for this clonotype. The chain joins TRBV2 to TRBJ2-5; TRBD2 matches at 10 bases. V trimming: 3 bases; J trimming: 4 bases; junction bases outside the gene matches: 5. The CDR3 has 15 amino acids. In germline, CDR1 is SNHLY, CDR2 FYNNEI. As DNA, the CDR3 is TGTGCCAGCAGTGACGGCCTAGCGGGAGTAGAGACCCAGTACTTC. It translates to CASSDGLAGVETQYF.

The chain links TRBV27 to TRBJ1-5, with 7 bases fitting TRBD1. The germline V gene has CDR1 MNHEY and CDR2 SMNVEV (reference sequence). V lost 3 bases, J lost 3 bases, and 2 bases stayed unmatched. The CDR3 is 14 amino acids. The CDR3 loop reads CASSFDRANQPQHF. CDR3 nucleotide sequence: TGTGCCAGCAGTTTTGACAGGGCCAATCAGCCCCAGCATTTT.

V gene TRBV6-5 combines with J gene TRBJ1-4; tentatively, D is TRBD1 (6 bases). CDR1 and CDR2 from the germline V gene are MNHEY and SVGAGI. This CDR3 is 14 amino acids long. With 5 bases removed from V and 7 bases from J, the gap between germline ends came to 14 bases. This CDR3 is CASSRKRGTEKLFF. CDR3 bases: TGTGCCAGCAGTCGCAAAAGGGGGACTGAAAAACTGTTTTTT.

The table lists this clonotype with many counts. The rearrangement joins TRBV20-1 to TRBJ1-1; no clear D gene. Germline-derived CDR1 and CDR2 are DFQATT and SNEGSKA (reference sequence). This CDR3 comprises 12 residues. The V end was cut by 6 bases, the J end by 0 bases, with 8 bases between. The CDR3 DNA is TGCAGTGCCACTACAGTGAACACTGAAGCTTTCTTT. It yields the protein CSATTVNTEAFF.

This clonotype was seen ten or more times. This chain links TRBV12-5 with TRBJ1-2; perhaps TRBD1 as D (5 bases). Trimming stripped 5 bases from V and 1 base from J, with 11 bases between. The CDR3 has 14 amino acids. The germline gives CDR1 LGHNT, CDR2 FRNRAP. This CDR3 is CASGPREFNYGYTF. CDR3 bases: TGTGCTAGTGGTCCCAGGGAGTTTAACTATGGCTACACCTTC. The full variable domain, rest sourced from reference TRBV12-5 and TRBJ1-2, is DARVTQTPRHKVTEMGQEVTMRCQPILGHNTVFWYRQTMMQGLELLAYFRNRAPLDDSGMPKDRFSAEMPDATLATLKIQPSEPRDSAVYFCASGPREFNYGYTFGSGTRLTVV.

This sequence joins TRBV29-1 and TRBJ2-7; D gene ambiguous. Germline lookup yields CDR1 SQVTM and CDR2 ANQGSEA. Trimming left V 3 bases short and J 6 bases short, with 9 bases between. The CDR3 covers 11 residues. The CDR3 DNA reads TGCAGCGTTGATGGATCGGGCGAGCAGTACTTC. Translated: CSVDGSGEQYF.